This TCR beta chain stems from a study of post-analysis software for immune sequencing data. Overall study findings and caveats: Among roughly five TRBV segments more frequent in patients than controls were TRBV5-6, TRBV5-1 and TRBV20-1. Controls had significantly higher normalized Chao1 diversity than multiple sclerosis patients.

Unique-molecular-identifier-tagged TCR beta cDNA libraries were used. TCRdb fed the PCR reads into MiXCR, producing one record per CDR3 protein. The sample consists of hundreds of thousands of distinct CDR3 sequences, roughly 30% of them appearing once. Comment on this clonotype: Its specificity is unknown.

Germline values: CDR1 SQVTM, CDR2 ANQGSEA. CDR3 size: 17 residues. Trimming removed 6 bases from V and 1 base from J, with 22 bases in between. This receptor was taken from a girl between 10 and 17 years old with multiple sclerosis. The chain recombines TRBV29-1 with TRBJ2-1; D remains unclear. The specimen sequenced was blood. CDR3 amino acids: CSVHYAEVVGSYNEQFF. The CDR3 DNA follows: TGCAGCGTCCACTACGCCGAGGTAGTTGGTTCCTACAATGAGCAGTTCTTC.